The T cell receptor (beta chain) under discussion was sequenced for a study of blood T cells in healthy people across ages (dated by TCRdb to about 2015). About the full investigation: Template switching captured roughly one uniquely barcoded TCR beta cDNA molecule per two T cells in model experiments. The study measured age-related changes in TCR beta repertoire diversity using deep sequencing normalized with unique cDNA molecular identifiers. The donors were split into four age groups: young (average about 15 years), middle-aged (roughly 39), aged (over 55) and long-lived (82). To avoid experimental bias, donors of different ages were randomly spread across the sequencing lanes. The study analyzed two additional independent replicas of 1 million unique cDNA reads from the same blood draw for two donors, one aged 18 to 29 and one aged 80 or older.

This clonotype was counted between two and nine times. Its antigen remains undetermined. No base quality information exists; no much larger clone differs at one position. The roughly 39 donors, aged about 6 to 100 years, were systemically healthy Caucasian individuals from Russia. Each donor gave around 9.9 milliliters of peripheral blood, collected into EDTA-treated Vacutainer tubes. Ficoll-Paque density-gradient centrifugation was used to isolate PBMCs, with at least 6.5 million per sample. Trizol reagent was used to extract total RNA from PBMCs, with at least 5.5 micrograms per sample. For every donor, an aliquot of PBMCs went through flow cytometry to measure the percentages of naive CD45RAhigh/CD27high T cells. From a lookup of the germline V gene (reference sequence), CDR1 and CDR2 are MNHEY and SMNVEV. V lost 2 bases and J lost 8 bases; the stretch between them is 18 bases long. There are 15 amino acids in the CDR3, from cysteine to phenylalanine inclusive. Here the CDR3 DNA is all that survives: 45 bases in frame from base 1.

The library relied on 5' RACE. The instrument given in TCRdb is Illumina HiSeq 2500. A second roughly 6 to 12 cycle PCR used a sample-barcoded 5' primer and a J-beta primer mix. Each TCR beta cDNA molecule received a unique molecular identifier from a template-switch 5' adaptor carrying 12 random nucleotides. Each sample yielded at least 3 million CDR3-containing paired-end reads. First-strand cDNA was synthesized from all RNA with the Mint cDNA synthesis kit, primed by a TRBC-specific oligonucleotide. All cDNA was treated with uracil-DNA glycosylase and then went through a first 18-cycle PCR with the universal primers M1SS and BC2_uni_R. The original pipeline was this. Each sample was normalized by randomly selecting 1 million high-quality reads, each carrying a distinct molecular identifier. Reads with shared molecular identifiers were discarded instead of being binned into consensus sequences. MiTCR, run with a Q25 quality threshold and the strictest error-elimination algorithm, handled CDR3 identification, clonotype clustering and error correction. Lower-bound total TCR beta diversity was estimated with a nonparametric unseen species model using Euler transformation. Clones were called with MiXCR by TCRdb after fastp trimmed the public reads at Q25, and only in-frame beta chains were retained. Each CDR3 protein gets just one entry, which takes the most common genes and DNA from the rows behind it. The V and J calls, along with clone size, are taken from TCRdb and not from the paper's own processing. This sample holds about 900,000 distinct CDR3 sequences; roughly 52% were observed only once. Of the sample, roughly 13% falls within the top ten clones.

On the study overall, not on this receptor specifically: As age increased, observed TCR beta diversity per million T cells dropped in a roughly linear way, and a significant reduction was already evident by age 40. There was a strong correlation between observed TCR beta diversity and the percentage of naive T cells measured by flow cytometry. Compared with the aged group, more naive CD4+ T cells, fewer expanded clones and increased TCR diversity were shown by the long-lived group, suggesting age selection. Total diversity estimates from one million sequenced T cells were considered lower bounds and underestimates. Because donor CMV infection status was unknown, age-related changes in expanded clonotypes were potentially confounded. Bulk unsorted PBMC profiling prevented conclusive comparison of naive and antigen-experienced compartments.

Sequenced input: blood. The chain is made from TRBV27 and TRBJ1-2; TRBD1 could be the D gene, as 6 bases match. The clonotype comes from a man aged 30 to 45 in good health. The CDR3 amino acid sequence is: CASSLGEGGRQGYTF. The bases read TGTGCCAGCAGTTTAGGGGAGGGGGGGCGGCAAGGCTACACCTTC.